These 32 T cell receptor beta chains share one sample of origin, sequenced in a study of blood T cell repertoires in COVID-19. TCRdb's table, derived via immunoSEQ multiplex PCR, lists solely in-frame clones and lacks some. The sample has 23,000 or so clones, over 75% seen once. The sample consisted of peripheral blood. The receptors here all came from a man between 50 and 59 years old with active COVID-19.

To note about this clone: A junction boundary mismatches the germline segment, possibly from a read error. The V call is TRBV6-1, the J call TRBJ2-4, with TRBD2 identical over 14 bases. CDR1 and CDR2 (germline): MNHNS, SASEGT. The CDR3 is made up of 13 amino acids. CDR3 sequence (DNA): TGTGCCAGCAGTGAAGCGACTAGCGGGAGGGTTAACTTC. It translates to CASSEATSGRVNF.

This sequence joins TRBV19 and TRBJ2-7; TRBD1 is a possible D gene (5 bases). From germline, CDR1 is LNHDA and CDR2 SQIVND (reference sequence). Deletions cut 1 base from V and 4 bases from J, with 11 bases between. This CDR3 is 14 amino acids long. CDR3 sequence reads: CASSIAQGPYEQYF. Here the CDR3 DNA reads TGTGCCAGTAGTATAGCCCAGGGTCCGTACGAGCAGTACTTC.

CDR3 region: CASSWTSVAYEQYF. CDR3 in DNA: TGTGCCAGCTCCTGGACTAGCGTCGCCTACGAGCAGTACTTC. This chain connects TRBV18 to TRBJ2-7, with 9 nucleotides matching TRBD2. The CDR3 length is 14 residues. V shed 6 bases, J shed 2 bases, and the junction held 5 bases outside the gene matches. Germline CDR1 KGHSH, CDR2 LQKENI.

The CDR3 loop reads CSASDPGLLGIEQFF. Here the CDR3 DNA reads TGCAGTGCTAGTGACCCCGGACTTCTAGGGATTGAGCAGTTCTTC. The chain couples TRBV20-1 to TRBJ2-1, with D perhaps matching TRBD2 (5 bases). The length of the CDR3 is 15 residues. The germline V gene encodes CDR1 DFQATT and CDR2 SNEGSKA (reference sequence). Trimming left V 3 bases short and J 9 bases short, with 21 bases between.

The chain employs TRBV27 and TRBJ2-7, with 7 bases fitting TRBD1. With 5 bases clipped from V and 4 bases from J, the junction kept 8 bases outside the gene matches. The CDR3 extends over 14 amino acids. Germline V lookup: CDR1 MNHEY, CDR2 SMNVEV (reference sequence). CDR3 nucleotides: TGTGCCAGCAGTCCGGACAGGAGGTCTTACGAGCAGTACTTC. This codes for CASSPDRRSYEQYF.

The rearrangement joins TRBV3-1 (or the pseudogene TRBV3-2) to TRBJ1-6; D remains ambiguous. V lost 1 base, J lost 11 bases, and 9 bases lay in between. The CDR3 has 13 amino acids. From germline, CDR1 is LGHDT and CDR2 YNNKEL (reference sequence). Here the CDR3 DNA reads TGTGCCAGCAGCCAAGGCCCCACGGCACCCCTCCACTTT. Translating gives CASSQGPTAPLHF.

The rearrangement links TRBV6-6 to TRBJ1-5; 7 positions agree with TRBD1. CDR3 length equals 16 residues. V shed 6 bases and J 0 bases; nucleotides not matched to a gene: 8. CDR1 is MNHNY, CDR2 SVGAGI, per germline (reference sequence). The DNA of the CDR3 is TGTGCCAGCAGGGACAGGTTATCATATAGCAATCAGCCCCAGCATTTT. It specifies CASRDRLSYSNQPQHF.

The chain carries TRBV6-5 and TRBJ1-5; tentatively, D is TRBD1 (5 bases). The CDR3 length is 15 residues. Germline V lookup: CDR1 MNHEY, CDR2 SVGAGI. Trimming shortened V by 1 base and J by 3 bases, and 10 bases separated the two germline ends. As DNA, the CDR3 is TGTGCCAGCAGTTACTTCCAGGGCTCCAATCAGCCCCAGCATTTT. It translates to CASSYFQGSNQPQHF.

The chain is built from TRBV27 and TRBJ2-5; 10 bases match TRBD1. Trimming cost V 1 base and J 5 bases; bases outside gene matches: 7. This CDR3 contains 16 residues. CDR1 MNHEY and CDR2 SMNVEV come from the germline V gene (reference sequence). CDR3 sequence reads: CASSLLGQGVRETQYF. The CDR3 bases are TGTGCCAGCAGTTTATTAGGACAGGGGGTAAGGGAGACCCAGTACTTC.

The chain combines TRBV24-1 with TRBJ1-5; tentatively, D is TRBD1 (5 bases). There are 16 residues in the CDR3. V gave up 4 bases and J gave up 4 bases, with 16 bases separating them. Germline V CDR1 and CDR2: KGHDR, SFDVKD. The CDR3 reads CATSDSGEGPNQPQHF. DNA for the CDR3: TGTGCCACCAGTGACTCCGGGGAGGGGCCAAATCAGCCCCAGCATTTT.

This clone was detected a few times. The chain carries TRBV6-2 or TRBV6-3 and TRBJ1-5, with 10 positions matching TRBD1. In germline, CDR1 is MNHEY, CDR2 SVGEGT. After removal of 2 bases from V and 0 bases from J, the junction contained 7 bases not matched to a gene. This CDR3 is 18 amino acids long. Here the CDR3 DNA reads TGTGCCAGCAGTTACCATACCGGGACAGGGGATAGCAATCAGCCCCAGCATTTT. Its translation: CASSYHTGTGDSNQPQHF.

The DNA for the CDR3 is TGTGCCAGCTCACGACGGACTAGCGGGGATCTTAAGGACAATGAGCAGTTCTTC. This sequence encodes CASSRRTSGDLKDNEQFF. The J gene is TRBJ2-1, the V gene TRBV18; 12 bases are a match to TRBD2. The CDR3 has 18 amino acids. The germline CDR1 and CDR2 sequences are KGHSH and LQKENI. The V and J ends lost 4 bases and 5 bases, in that order; junction bases with no gene match: 12.

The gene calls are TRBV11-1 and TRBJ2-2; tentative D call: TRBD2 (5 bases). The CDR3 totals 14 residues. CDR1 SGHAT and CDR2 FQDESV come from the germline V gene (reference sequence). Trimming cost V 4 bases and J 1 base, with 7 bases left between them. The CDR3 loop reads CASSYRGNTGELFF. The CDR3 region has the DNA TGTGCCAGCAGCTATCGGGGGAACACCGGGGAGCTGTTTTTT.

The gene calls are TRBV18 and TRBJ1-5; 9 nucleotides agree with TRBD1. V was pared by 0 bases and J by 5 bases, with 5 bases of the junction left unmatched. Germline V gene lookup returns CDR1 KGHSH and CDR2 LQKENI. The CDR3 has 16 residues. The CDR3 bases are TGTGCCAGCTCACCACCTAACCGGGACAGGGATCAGCCCCAGCATTTT. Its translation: CASSPPNRDRDQPQHF. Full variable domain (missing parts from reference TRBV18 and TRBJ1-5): NAGVMQNPRHLVRRRGQEARLRCSPMKGHSHVYWYRQLPEEGLKFMVYLQKENIIDESGMPKERFSAEFPKEGPSILRIQQVVRGDSAAYFCASSPPNRDRDQPQHFGDGTRLSIL.

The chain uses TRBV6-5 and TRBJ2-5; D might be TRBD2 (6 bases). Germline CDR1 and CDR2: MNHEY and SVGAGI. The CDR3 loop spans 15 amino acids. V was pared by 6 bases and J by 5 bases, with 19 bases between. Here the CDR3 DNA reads TGTGCCAGCAGAATGGCGCAGGGAGGTTGGGAGACCCAGTACTTC. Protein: CASRMAQGGWETQYF.

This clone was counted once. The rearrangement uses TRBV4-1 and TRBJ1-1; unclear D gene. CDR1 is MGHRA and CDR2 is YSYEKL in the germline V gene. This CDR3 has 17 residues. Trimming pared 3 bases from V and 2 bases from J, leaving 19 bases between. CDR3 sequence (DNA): TGCGCCAGCAGCCATTCCCCCGAGGGTCCCCGTAACACTGAAGCTTTCTTT. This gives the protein CASSHSPEGPRNTEAFF.

This CDR3 reads CASSPWQSGEGEKLFF. CDR3 nucleotides: TGTGCCAGCAGCCCCTGGCAGTCCGGAGAGGGTGAAAAACTGTTTTTT. The chain employs TRBV7-9 and TRBJ1-4, with D hard to call. The length of the CDR3 is 16 residues. V gave up 5 bases and J gave up 7 bases, with 20 bases separating them. Germline CDR1 SEHNR, CDR2 FQNEAQ (reference sequence).

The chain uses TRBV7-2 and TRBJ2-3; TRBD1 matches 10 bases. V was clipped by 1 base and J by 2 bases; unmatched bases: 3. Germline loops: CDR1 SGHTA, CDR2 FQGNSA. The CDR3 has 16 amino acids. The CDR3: CASSLVGQGFTDTQYF. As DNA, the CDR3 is TGTGCCAGCAGCTTAGTGGGACAGGGGTTCACAGATACGCAGTATTTT.

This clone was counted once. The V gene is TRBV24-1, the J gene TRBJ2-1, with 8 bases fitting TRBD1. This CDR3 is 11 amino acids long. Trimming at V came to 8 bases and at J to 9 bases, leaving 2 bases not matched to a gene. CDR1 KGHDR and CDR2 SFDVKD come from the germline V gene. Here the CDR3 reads CATTGGGEQFF. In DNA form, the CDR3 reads TGTGCCACCACAGGGGGCGGTGAGCAGTTCTTC.

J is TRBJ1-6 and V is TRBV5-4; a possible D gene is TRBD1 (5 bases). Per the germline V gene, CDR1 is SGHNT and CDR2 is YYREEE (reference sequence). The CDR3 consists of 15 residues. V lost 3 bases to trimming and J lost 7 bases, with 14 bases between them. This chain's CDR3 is CASSSGFTPNSPLHF. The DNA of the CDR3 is TGTGCCAGCAGCTCAGGGTTTACTCCCAATTCACCCCTCCACTTT.

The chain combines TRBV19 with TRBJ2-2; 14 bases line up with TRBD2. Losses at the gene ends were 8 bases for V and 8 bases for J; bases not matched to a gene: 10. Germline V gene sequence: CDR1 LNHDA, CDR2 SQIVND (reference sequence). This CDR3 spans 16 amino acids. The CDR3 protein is CASRNPGLAGAGELFF. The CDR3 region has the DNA TGTGCCAGTCGCAACCCGGGACTAGCGGGAGCTGGGGAGCTGTTTTTT.

The CDR3 loop reads CASSLGAGRFPETQYF. Written as DNA, the CDR3 is TGTGCCAGCAGCTTAGGGGCAGGGCGTTTCCCAGAGACCCAGTACTTC. The chain has TRBV7-2 and TRBJ2-5; D might be TRBD1 (5 bases). The V and J ends lost 1 base and 4 bases respectively, with 16 bases between them. This CDR3 comprises 16 residues. CDR1 and CDR2 (germline): SGHTA, FQGNSA.

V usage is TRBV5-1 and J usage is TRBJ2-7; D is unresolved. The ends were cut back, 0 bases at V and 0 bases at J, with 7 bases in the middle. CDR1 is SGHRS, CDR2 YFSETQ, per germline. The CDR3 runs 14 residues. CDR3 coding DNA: TGCGCCAGCAGCTTGGACCGCTACTCCTACGAGCAGTACTTC. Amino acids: CASSLDRYSYEQYF.

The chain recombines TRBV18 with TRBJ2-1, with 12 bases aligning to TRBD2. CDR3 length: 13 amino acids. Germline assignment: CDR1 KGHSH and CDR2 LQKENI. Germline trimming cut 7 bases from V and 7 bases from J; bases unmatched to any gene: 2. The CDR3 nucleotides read TGTGCCAGCTTGGGGACTAGCGGGAATGAGCAGTTCTTC. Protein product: CASLGTSGNEQFF.

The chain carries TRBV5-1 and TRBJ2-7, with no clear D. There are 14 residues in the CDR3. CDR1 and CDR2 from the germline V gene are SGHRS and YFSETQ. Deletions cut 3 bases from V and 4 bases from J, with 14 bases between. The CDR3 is CASSSTTDRYEQYF. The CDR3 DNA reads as TGCGCCAGCAGCTCTACCACAGACCGATACGAGCAGTACTTC.

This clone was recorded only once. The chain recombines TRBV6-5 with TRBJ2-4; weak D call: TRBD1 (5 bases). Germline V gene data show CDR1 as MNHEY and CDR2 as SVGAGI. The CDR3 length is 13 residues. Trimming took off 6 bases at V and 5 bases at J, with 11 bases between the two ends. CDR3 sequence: CASSRTPENIQYF. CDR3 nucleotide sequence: TGTGCCAGCAGCCGGACACCAGAAAACATTCAGTACTTC.

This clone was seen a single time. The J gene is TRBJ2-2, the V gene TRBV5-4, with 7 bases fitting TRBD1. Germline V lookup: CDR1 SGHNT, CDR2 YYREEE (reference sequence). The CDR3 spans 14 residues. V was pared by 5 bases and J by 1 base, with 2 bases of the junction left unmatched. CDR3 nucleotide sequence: TGTGCCAGCAGGCAGGGGGTGAACACCGGGGAGCTGTTTTTT. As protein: CASRQGVNTGELFF.

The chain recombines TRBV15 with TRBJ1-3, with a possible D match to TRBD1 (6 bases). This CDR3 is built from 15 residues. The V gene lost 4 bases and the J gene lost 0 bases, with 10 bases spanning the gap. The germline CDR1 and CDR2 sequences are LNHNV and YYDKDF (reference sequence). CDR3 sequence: CATSKDRFSGNTIYF. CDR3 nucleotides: TGTGCCACCAGCAAAGACAGGTTCTCTGGAAACACCATATATTTT. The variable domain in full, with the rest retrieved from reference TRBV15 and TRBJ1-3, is DAMVIQNPRYQVTQFGKPVTLSCSQTLNHNVMYWYQQKSSQAPKLLFHYYDKDFNNEADTPDNFQSRRPNTSFCFLDIRSPGLGDTAMYLCATSKDRFSGNTIYFGEGSWLTVV.

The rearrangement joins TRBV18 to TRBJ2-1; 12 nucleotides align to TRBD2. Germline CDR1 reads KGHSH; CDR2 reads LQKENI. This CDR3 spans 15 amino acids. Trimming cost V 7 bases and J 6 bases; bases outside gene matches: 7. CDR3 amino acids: CASCRASGRVNEQFF. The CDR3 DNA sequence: TGTGCCAGCTGCAGGGCTAGCGGGAGGGTCAATGAGCAGTTCTTC.

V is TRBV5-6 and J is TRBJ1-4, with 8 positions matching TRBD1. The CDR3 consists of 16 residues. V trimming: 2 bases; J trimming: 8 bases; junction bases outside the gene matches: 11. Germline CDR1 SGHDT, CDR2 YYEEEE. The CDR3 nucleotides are TGTGCCAGCAGCTTACTCGCCGGACAGGGTGGGGAAAAACTGTTTTTT. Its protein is CASSLLAGQGGEKLFF.

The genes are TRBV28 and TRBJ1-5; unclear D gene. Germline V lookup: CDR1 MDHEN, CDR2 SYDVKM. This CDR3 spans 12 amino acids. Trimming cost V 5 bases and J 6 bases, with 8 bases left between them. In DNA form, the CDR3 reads TGTGCCAGCAGTCGCCCGGGTCAGCCCCAGCATTTT. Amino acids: CASSRPGQPQHF.

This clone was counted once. CDR3 sequence (DNA): TGCGCCAGCAGCTTACTAGCGGATAGATACAATGAGCAGTTCTTC. Its translation is CASSLLADRYNEQFF. The chain is built from TRBV5-1 and TRBJ2-1, with TRBD2 matching 8 bases. This CDR3 has 15 residues. CDR1 SGHRS and CDR2 YFSETQ come from the germline V gene. V lost 2 bases to trimming and J lost 4 bases; unmatched junction nucleotides: 5.